Below are 9 T cell receptor beta chains sequenced from a single sample in a study of CD8 T cells in Susac syndrome. Reverse transcription of 0.5 to 1 ug RNA used random hexamers. TCRdb passed the immunoSEQ multiplex PCR reads through MiXCR, listing each CDR3 protein once. Of 200,000 to 250,000 distinct CDR3 sequences in the sample, about 95% are singletons; the top ten hold roughly 0.1%. Sequenced sample: CD4+ T cells from PBMCs. Receptor source: a human donor with multiple sclerosis.

J is TRBJ2-7 and V is TRBV27; 7 bases match TRBD1. Germline V lookup: CDR1 MNHEY, CDR2 SMNVEV (reference sequence). This CDR3 comprises 14 residues. J gave up 5 bases and V 3 bases, and 7 bases lay outside the gene matches. In DNA form, the CDR3 reads TGTGCCAGCAGTTTCCTGACAGGGCGGCACGAGCAGTACTTC. Protein product: CASSFLTGRHEQYF.

This chain joins TRBV25-1 and TRBJ2-7; 9 positions agree with TRBD2. CDR1 and CDR2 from the germline V gene are MGHDK and SYGVNS. The CDR3 has 15 amino acids. After removal of 3 bases from V and 1 base from J, the junction contained 4 bases not matched to a gene. The CDR3 DNA is TGTGCCAGCAGTGAGTCTCTAGCGGGATCCTACGAGCAGTACTTC. It is translated as CASSESLAGSYEQYF.

The table lists this clonotype with a count of one. The chain links TRBV12-3 or TRBV12-4 to TRBJ2-7, with D tentatively TRBD1 (6 bases). Trimming shortened V by 9 bases and J by 6 bases, and 15 bases separated the two germline ends. CDR3 length: 12 residues. CDR3 bases: TGTGCCAGTCTTGGGGGCTTGGGCGAGCAGTACTTC. This sequence encodes CASLGGLGEQYF.

This clonotype has only one observation. The chain is built from TRBV18 and TRBJ2-1; 7 nucleotides agree with TRBD1. Germline trimming cut 6 bases from V and 6 bases from J; bases unmatched to any gene: 8. This CDR3 comprises 14 residues. Germline values: CDR1 KGHSH, CDR2 LQKENI. This CDR3 is CASSRQGASNEQFF. In DNA form, the CDR3 reads TGTGCCAGCTCGAGACAGGGCGCGAGCAATGAGCAGTTCTTC.

The rearrangement uses TRBV7-2 and TRBJ1-1; D unresolved. V was cut by 5 bases and J by 0 bases, with 16 bases left in between. The germline CDR1 and CDR2 sequences are SGHTA and FQGNSA. The CDR3 spans 16 residues. CDR3 sequence reads: CASSRRVAAMNTEAFF. The CDR3 DNA sequence: TGTGCCAGCAGCCGACGCGTGGCCGCTATGAACACTGAAGCTTTCTTT. The whole variable domain, remainder taken from reference TRBV7-2 and TRBJ1-1, is GAGVSQSPSNKVTEKGKDVELRCDPISGHTALYWYRQSLGQGLEFLIYFQGNSAPDKSGLPSDRFSAERTGGSVSTLTIQRTQQEDSAVYLCASSRRVAAMNTEAFFGQGTRLTVV.

V usage is TRBV20-1 and J usage is TRBJ2-4, with D possibly being TRBD2 (5 bases). Germline CDR1 reads DFQATT; CDR2 reads SNEGSKA (reference sequence). This CDR3 region has 14 residues. Trimming took 1 base from V and 5 from J, leaving 12 bases between them. CDR3 loop: CSARGPGVENIQYF. CDR3 bases: TGCAGTGCTAGAGGTCCCGGGGTGGAAAACATTCAGTACTTC.

The chain couples TRBV18 to TRBJ2-5; 9 bases agree with TRBD1. Germline CDR1 reads KGHSH; CDR2 reads LQKENI. Trimming cost V 4 bases and J 4 bases; bases outside gene matches: 1. The CDR3 loop spans 13 amino acids. As DNA, the CDR3 is TGTGCCAGCTCACGGACAGGGGTAGAGACCCAGTACTTC. It translates to CASSRTGVETQYF.

The rearrangement uses TRBV29-1 and TRBJ1-1, with D maybe TRBD1 (6 bases). Germline V CDR1 and CDR2: SQVTM, ANQGSEA. V lost 4 bases and J lost 1, with 16 bases in between. The CDR3 consists of 15 residues. CDR3 coding DNA: TGCAGCGTTGCCCAACAGGGTTGGACGAACACTGAAGCTTTCTTT. Its protein product is CSVAQQGWTNTEAFF.

The rearrangement links TRBV27 to TRBJ2-5; 10 bases match TRBD2. The CDR3 contains 15 residues. Germline loops: CDR1 MNHEY, CDR2 SMNVEV (reference sequence). V dropped 6 bases and J dropped 6; count of bases not matched to a gene: 10. CDR3 DNA sequence: TGTGCCAGCAGCTTAAGCGGGGGGGGCCGACAGACCCAGTACTTC. It codes for CASSLSGGGRQTQYF.